This T cell receptor beta chain is from a study of Ad26.COV2.S vaccination and SARS-CoV-2 variants. This CDR3 spans 15 amino acids. Germline V gene data show CDR1 as SGHDT and CDR2 as YYEEEE. Between the trimmed V and J ends, which lost 4 bases and 8 bases, there was a span of 20 bases. Concerning this clone: Its antigen is undetermined.

Method: immunoSEQ multiplex PCR; TCRdb's copy keeps in-frame clones and lacks some. Among approximately 300,000 clones listed, roughly 84% were seen once. Sample treatment: around 19 received Ad26.COV2.S at low or high dose, single or two shots; about 5 received placebo; per-sample allocation not given. The study sampled participants on day 63 after the first vaccine or placebo injection. General study results and limits: Marked by substantial breadth, spike-specific CD8+ and CD4+ T cell responses were reportedly seen after vaccination.

Specimen: peripheral blood, collected in a trial of Ad26.COV2.S vaccine versus placebo. The TCR sequence derives from a person aged 18-60 years who received the Ad26.COV2.S COVID-19 vaccine or a placebo. The rearrangement uses TRBV5-6 and TRBJ2-3, with TRBD1 as a possible D gene (6 bases). In DNA form, the CDR3 reads TGTGCCAGCAGCCGATACAGGGTCGGGTTCGGTACGCAGTATTTT. This sequence encodes CASSRYRVGFGTQYF.